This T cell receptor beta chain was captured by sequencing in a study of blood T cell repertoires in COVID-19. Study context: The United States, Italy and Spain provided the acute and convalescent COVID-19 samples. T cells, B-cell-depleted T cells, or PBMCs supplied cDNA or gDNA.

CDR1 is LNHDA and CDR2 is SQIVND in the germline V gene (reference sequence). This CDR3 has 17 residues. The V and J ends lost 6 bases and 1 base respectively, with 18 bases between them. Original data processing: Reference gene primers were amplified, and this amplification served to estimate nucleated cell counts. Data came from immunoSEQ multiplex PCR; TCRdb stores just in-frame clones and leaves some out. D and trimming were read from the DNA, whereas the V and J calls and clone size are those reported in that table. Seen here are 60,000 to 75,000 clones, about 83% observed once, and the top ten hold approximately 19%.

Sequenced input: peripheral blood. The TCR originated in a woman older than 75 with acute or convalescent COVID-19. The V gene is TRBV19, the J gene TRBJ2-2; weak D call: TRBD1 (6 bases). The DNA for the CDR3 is TGTGCCAGTAGCTGGGACACATGGGGCCAGAACACCGGGGAGCTGTTTTTT. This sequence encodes CASSWDTWGQNTGELFF.